The T cell receptor (beta chain) under discussion was sequenced for a study of T cells in Graves' hyperthyroidism and ophthalmopathy. Study-wide results and limits: Progression to ophthalmopathy was predicted a median of roughly 6.8 months early. By a 13 V-J model, ophthalmopathy was set apart from stable hyperthyroidism.

Details on this clonotype: Its target is unknown. Since a much larger clone is just one base distant, this may be a read error. The final CDR3 position lacks the conserved phenylalanine or tryptophan, pointing to a likely read error.

The study enrolled patients aged 18 to 65 with newly diagnosed hyperthyroidism of under 2 months' duration. RNA transcripts were the template for amplifying TCR beta CDR3 regions. First-round RT-PCR of the TCR CDR3 relied on the HTBI primer set. Each CDR3 protein gets one entry after TCRdb re-called the multiplex PCR reads with MiXCR. The sample lists around 560,000 distinct CDR3 sequences; roughly a sixth were seen once. The CDR3 runs 13 residues. The ends were cut back, 0 bases at V and 1 base at J, with 4 bases in the middle. Germline V gives CDR1 LGHDT, CDR2 YNNKEL (reference sequence). The specimen sequenced was blood. The sequence was collected from a woman aged 18-29 years with Graves' hyperthyroidism. The rearrangement links TRBV3-1 to TRBJ2-7, with D hard to call. DNA of the CDR3: TGTGCCAGCAGCCAAGAGACTTCCTACGAGCAGTACTCC. This translates into CASSQETSYEQYS.